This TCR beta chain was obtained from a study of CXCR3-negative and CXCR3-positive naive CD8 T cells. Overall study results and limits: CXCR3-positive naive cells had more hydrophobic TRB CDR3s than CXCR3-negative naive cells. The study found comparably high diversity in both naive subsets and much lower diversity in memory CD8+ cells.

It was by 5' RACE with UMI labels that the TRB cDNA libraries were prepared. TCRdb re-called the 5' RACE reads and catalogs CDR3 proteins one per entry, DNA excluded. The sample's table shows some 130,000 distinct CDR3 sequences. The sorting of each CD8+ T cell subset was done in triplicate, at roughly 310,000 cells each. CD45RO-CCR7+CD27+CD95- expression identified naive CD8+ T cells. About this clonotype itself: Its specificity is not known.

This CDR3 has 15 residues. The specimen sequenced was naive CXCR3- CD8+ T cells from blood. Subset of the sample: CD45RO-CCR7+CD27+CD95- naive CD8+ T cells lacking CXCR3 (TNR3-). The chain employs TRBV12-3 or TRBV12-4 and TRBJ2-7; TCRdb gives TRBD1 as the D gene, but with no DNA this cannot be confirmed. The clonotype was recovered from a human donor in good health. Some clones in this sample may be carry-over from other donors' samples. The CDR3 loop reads CASSGGDRGVYEQYF.